This T cell receptor beta chain was sequenced during a study of T cell responses to AZD1222 COVID-19 vaccine. Profiling relied on immunoSEQ multiplex PCR, and the TCRdb table lists in-frame clones only, not all of them. The data contain around 120,000 clones, 85% to 90% of them seen just once; the ten biggest clones take up 25% to 30%. This clone has a single count. Germline CDR1 LNHDA, CDR2 SQIVND (reference sequence). J was trimmed by 7 bases and V by 6 bases; bases with no gene match: 10. The CDR3 has 14 amino acids. This clonotype originated in an adult in good health. The chain recombines TRBV19 with TRBJ1-2; 8 nucleotides agree with TRBD1. Sequenced here: peripheral blood, sampled on day 0 of AZD1222 vaccination. DNA of the CDR3: TGTGCCAGTAGCAGCAGGGCAGGGGGCTCTGGCTACACCTTC. This encodes CASSSRAGGSGYTF.